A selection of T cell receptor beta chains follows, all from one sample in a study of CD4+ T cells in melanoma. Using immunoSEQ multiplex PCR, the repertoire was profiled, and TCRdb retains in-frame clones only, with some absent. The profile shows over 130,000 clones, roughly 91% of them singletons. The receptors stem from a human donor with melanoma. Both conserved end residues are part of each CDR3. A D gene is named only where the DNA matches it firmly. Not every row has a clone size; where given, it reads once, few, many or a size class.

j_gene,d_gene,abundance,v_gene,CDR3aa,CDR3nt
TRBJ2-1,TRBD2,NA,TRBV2,CASSDGTSGDYNEQFF,TGTGCCAGCAGTGACGGCACTAGCGGGGATTACAATGAGCAGTTCTTC
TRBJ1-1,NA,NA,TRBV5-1,CASSSLDENTEAFF,TGCGCCAGCAGCTCGCTGGACGAGAACACTGAAGCTTTCTTT
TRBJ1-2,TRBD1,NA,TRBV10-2,CASSDHRGSSYTF,TGCGCCAGCAGTGATCACAGGGGCAGTAGCTACACCTTC
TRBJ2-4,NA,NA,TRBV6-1,CASSELPGAGNIQYF,TGTGCCAGCAGCGAACTCCCAGGGGCGGGAAACATTCAGTACTTC
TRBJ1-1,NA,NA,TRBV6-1,CASRFDSNTEAFF,TGTGCCAGCAGGTTCGACTCGAACACTGAAGCTTTCTTT
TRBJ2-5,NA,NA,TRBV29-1,CSAGGAQETQYF,TGCAGCGCTGGCGGGGCCCAAGAGACCCAGTACTTC
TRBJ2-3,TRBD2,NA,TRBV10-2,CASSAAGGADTQYF,TGCGCCAGCAGTGCCGCGGGGGGCGCAGATACGCAGTATTTT
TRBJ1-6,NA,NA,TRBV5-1,CASSLDSQYNSPLHF,TGCGCCAGCAGCCTAGACAGCCAATATAATTCACCCCTCCACTTT
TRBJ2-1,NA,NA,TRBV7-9,CASSLGWGGSGYNEQFF,TGTGCCAGCAGCTTGGGTTGGGGTGGGTCAGGGTACAATGAGCAGTTCTTC
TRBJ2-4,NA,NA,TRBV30,CAWSADRGNIQYF,TGTGCCTGGAGTGCCGACAGAGGGAACATTCAGTACTTC
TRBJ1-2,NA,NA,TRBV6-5,CASSRQGRPNYGYTF,TGTGCCAGCAGCCGCCAGGGGCGGCCTAACTATGGCTACACCTTC
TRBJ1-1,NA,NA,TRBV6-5,CASSPDSVEAFF,TGTGCCAGCAGCCCCGACAGCGTTGAAGCTTTCTTT
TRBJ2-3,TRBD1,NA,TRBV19,CASTRDRGTDTQYF,TGTGCCAGTACCAGGGACAGGGGCACAGATACGCAGTATTTT
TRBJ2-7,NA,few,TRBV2,CASHKMGSSYEQYF,TGTGCCAGCCACAAAATGGGTAGCTCCTACGAGCAGTACTTC
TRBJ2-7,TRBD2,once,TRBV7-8,CASSLNGLGSYEQYF,TGTGCCAGCAGCTTAAATGGACTAGGATCCTACGAGCAGTACTTC
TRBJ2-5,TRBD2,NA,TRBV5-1,CASSLADGGRSETQYF,TGCGCCAGCAGCTTGGCCGACGGGGGGAGGAGTGAGACCCAGTACTTC
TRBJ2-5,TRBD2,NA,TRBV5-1,CASRQTSGARFETQYF,TGCGCCAGCAGGCAAACTAGCGGCGCGAGGTTTGAGACCCAGTACTTC
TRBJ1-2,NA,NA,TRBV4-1,CASSQNRAVEYGYTF,TGCGCCAGCAGCCAGAACAGGGCCGTCGAGTATGGCTACACCTTC
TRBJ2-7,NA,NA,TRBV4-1,CASSQDSLLSEQYF,TGCGCCAGCAGCCAAGATAGTCTGTTGAGCGAGCAGTACTTC
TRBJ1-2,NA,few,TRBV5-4,CASRTQGNYGYTF,TGTGCCAGCAGGACCCAGGGAAACTATGGCTACACCTTC
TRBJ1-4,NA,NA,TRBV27,CASSLEGSTGGSVGKLFF,TGTGCCAGCAGTTTAGAAGGTTCGACAGGTGGTTCGGTTGGGAAACTGTTTTTT
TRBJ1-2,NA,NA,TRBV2,CASSEGNSIYGYTF,TGTGCCAGCAGTGAAGGCAACAGCATCTATGGCTACACCTTC
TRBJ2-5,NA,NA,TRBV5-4,CASSQGGGHMETQYF,TGTGCCAGCAGCCAGGGAGGGGGCCACATGGAGACCCAGTACTTC
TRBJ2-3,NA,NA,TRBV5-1,CASSVFLSADTQYF,TGCGCCAGCAGCGTGTTTCTTTCCGCAGATACGCAGTATTTT
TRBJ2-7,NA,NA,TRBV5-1,CASSLIVSYEQYF,TGCGCCAGCAGCTTGATCGTATCCTACGAGCAGTACTTC
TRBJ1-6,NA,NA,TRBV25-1,CALRGVIVPPLHF,TGTGCCCTGCGGGGGGTAATTGTGCCACCCCTCCACTTT
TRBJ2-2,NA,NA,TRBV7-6,CASSGTPGELFF,TGTGCCAGCAGCGGGACTCCCGGGGAGCTGTTTTTT
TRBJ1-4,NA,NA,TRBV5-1,CASSLELGVDTNEKLFF,TGCGCCAGCAGCTTGGAACTGGGAGTAGATACTAATGAAAAACTGTTTTTT
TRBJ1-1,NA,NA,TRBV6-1,CASSEARGAAGEAFF,TGTGCCAGCAGTGAAGCGCGAGGGGCTGCCGGTGAAGCTTTCTTT
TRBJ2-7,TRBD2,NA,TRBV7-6,CASSSGGEQYF,TGTGCCAGCAGTTCGGGGGGGGAGCAGTACTTC
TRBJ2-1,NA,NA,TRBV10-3,CAISDRVTSLSGNEQFF,TGTGCCATCTCGGACCGTGTCACTAGCCTCTCTGGGAATGAGCAGTTCTTC
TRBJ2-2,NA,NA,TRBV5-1,CASSPRGSPHDTGELFF,TGCGCCAGCAGCCCCCGCGGCTCCCCCCATGACACCGGGGAGCTGTTTTTT
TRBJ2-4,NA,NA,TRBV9,CASSVAADRGRIIQYF,TGTGCCAGCAGCGTAGCGGCAGACCGAGGCAGGATCATTCAGTACTTC
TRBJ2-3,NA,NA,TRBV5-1,CASSWSTDTQYF,TGCGCCAGCAGCTGGAGCACAGATACGCAGTATTTT
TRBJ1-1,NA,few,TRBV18,CASSPVEIRTEAFF,TGTGCCAGCTCACCAGTGGAAATCCGCACTGAAGCTTTCTTT
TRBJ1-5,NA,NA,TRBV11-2,CASSLESGSNQPQHF,TGTGCCAGCAGCTTAGAATCCGGATCCAATCAGCCCCAGCATTTT
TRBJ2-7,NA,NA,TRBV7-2,CASSFITSRLYEQYF,TGTGCCAGCAGCTTCATAACGAGCCGGTTGTACGAGCAGTACTTC
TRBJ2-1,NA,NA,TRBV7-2,CASSLASVDEQFF,TGTGCCAGCAGCTTAGCTTCAGTTGATGAGCAGTTCTTC
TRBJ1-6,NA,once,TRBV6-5,CASSRDHNSPLHF,TGTGCCAGCAGCCGGGATCATAATTCACCCCTCCACTTT
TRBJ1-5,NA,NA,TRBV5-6,CASSLRGSSNQPQHF,TGTGCCAGCAGCTTGAGAGGGTCGAGCAATCAGCCCCAGCATTTT
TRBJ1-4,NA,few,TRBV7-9,CASSLKVGSPAREKLFF,TGTGCCAGCAGCTTAAAAGTCGGGAGCCCAGCGCGGGAAAAACTGTTTTTT
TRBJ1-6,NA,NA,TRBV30,CAWSLDGPSYNSPLHF,TGTGCCTGGAGTCTGGACGGACCCTCCTATAATTCACCCCTCCACTTT
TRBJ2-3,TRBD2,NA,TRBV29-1,CSVVPAGGYTDTQYF,TGCAGCGTTGTCCCAGCGGGGGGGTACACAGATACGCAGTATTTT
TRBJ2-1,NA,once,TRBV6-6,CASSYLGSNEQFF,TGTGCCAGCAGTTACTTGGGGTCCAATGAGCAGTTCTTC
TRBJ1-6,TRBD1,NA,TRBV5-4,CASSSAGTGGSYNSPLHF,TGTGCCAGCAGCTCAGCCGGGACAGGGGGATCCTATAATTCACCCCTCCACTTT
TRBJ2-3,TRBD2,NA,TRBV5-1,CASSPGLAGDTDTQYF,TGCGCCAGCAGCCCAGGACTAGCGGGGGACACAGATACGCAGTATTTT
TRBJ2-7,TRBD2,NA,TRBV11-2,CASSLGTTLGEQYF,TGTGCCAGCAGCTTGGGGACTACCCTGGGGGAGCAGTACTTC
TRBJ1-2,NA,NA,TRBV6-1,CASSGQRGAYGYTF,TGTGCCAGCAGTGGACAGAGGGGGGCTTATGGCTACACCTTC
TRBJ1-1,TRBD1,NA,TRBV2,CASQGQVNTEAFF,TGTGCCAGCCAGGGACAGGTGAACACTGAAGCTTTCTTT
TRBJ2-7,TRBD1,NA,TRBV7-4,CASPLKDRGTHEQYF,TGTGCCAGCCCCCTTAAGGACAGGGGGACCCACGAGCAGTACTTC
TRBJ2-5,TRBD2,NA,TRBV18,CASQRSGGETQYF,TGTGCCAGCCAAAGGAGCGGGGGAGAGACCCAGTACTTC
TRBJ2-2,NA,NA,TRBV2,CASRTENTGELFF,TGTGCCAGCAGGACCGAGAACACCGGGGAGCTGTTTTTT
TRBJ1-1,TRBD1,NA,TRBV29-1,CSAAGGTEAFF,TGCAGCGCCGCAGGGGGCACTGAAGCTTTCTTT
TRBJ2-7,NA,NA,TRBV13,CASSYRVREQYF,TGTGCCAGCAGCTACAGGGTACGCGAGCAGTACTTC
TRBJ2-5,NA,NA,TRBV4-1,CASSLGQLSQETQYF,TGCGCCAGCAGCCTGGGACAATTGAGCCAAGAGACCCAGTACTTC
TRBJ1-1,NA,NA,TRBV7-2,CASNKLRLNTEAFF,TGTGCCAGCAACAAACTCCGGCTGAACACTGAAGCTTTCTTT
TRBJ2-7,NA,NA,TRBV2,CASSRFGDEQYF,TGTGCCAGCAGCCGCTTTGGCGACGAGCAGTACTTC
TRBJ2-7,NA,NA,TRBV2,CASSEDGGENYEQYF,TGTGCCAGCAGTGAAGATGGCGGGGAAAACTACGAGCAGTACTTC
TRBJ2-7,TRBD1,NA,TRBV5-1,CASSGWGQGAYEQYF,TGCGCCAGCAGCGGGTGGGGACAGGGAGCCTACGAGCAGTACTTC
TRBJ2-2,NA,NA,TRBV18,CASSPPGRQPGTGELFF,TGTGCCAGCTCACCACCGGGGCGACAACCTGGGACCGGGGAGCTGTTTTTT